Each of the 20 T cell receptor beta chains below was sequenced from the same sample in a study of blood T cell repertoires in COVID-19. The data were produced by immunoSEQ multiplex PCR, yet TCRdb's version contains in-frame clones alone and is incomplete. The table lists about 210,000 clones, 70% to 85% of them singletons. Sample: peripheral blood. The receptor set was obtained from a man in his forties who had recovered from COVID-19.

The V gene is TRBV29-1, the J gene TRBJ2-2; D unresolved. Per germline, CDR1 SQVTM and CDR2 ANQGSEA. V gave up 6 bases and J gave up 0 bases, with 11 bases separating them. The length of the CDR3 is 14 residues. The CDR3 protein is CSVFYRSNTGELFF. The CDR3 DNA reads as TGCAGCGTGTTCTATCGTTCGAACACCGGGGAGCTGTTTTTT.

V usage is TRBV18 and J usage is TRBJ2-3; D may be TRBD2 (6 bases). V dropped 1 base and J dropped 11 bases, with 13 bases sitting between them. CDR3 length equals 13 residues. CDR1 and CDR2 from the germline V gene are KGHSH and LQKENI. CDR3 DNA: TGTGCCAGCTCACCACTTGCCGGGGGAAAGCAGTATTTT. It specifies CASSPLAGGKQYF.

The CDR3 here is CASSLNQGGGYTF. CDR3 nucleotides: TGCGCCAGCAGCCTTAACCAGGGGGGTGGCTACACCTTC. This chain connects TRBV4-3 to TRBJ1-2; 7 nucleotides line up with TRBD1. The CDR3 runs 13 residues. The trim removed 4 bases at V and 7 bases at J, leaving 6 bases unmatched. CDR1 is LGHNA, CDR2 YSLEER, per germline.

This sequence joins TRBV5-1 and TRBJ1-2, with D tentatively TRBD1 (5 bases). The CDR3 has 15 residues. The germline V gene encodes CDR1 SGHRS and CDR2 YFSETQ. Trimming took 1 base from V and 2 from J, leaving 12 bases between them. The CDR3: CASSLSWGSNYGYTF. The CDR3 DNA reads TGCGCCAGCAGCTTGTCTTGGGGCAGCAACTATGGCTACACCTTC.

The chain combines TRBV6-2 or TRBV6-3 with TRBJ2-5, with 8 bases that match TRBD1. Germline trimming cut 1 base from V and 1 base from J; bases unmatched to any gene: 5. The CDR3 is 16 amino acids. The germline V gene has CDR1 MNHEY and CDR2 SVGEGT. The CDR3 nucleotides are TGTGCCAGCAGTTACTTTCGGACAGGGTTCCAAGAGACCCAGTACTTC. It yields the protein CASSYFRTGFQETQYF.

This chain joins TRBV7-2 and TRBJ2-3; no reliable D call. The CDR3 totals 12 residues. CDR1 SGHTA and CDR2 FQGNSA come from the germline V gene. V was pared by 4 bases and J by 0 bases, with 2 bases between. The CDR3 spells CASSSSTDTQYF. The CDR3 bases are TGTGCCAGCAGCTCAAGCACAGATACGCAGTATTTT.

V and J are TRBV6-5 and TRBJ2-7, with 10 bases matching TRBD2. The CDR3 has 13 amino acids. The germline V gene has CDR1 MNHEY and CDR2 SVGAGI. V shed 11 bases, J shed 3 bases, and the junction held 7 bases outside the gene matches. The CDR3 DNA is TGTGCCGCCGGACTAGCGGAAATCTACGAGCAGTACTTC. Its protein product is CAAGLAEIYEQYF.

J is TRBJ2-7 and V is TRBV19; 11 nucleotides line up with TRBD1. Germline CDR1 is LNHDA and CDR2 is SQIVND (reference sequence). There are 15 residues in the CDR3. Trimming cost V 3 bases and J 3 bases; bases outside gene matches: 4. CDR3 loop: CASSMKDRGLYEQYF. The DNA of the CDR3 is TGTGCCAGTAGTATGAAGGACAGGGGGCTCTACGAGCAGTACTTC.

The chain couples TRBV7-2 to TRBJ1-2, with 7 bases aligning to TRBD1. There are 15 residues in the CDR3. Germline values: CDR1 SGHTA, CDR2 FQGNSA. Germline trimming cut 0 bases from V and 8 bases from J; bases unmatched to any gene: 9. The CDR3 DNA is TGTGCCAGCAGCTTAGCGGTGCAGGGGGGAAACGGCTACACCTTC. It is translated as CASSLAVQGGNGYTF. Supplemented by reference TRBV7-2 and TRBJ1-2, the full variable domain reads GAGVSQSPSNKVTEKGKDVELRCDPISGHTALYWYRQSLGQGLEFLIYFQGNSAPDKSGLPSDRFSAERTGGSVSTLTIQRTQQEDSAVYLCASSLAVQGGNGYTFGSGTRLTVV.

V usage is TRBV28 and J usage is TRBJ1-6, with 12 nucleotides matching TRBD1. The CDR3 loop spans 14 amino acids. After removal of 8 bases from V and 9 bases from J, the junction contained 5 bases not matched to a gene. The germline CDR1 and CDR2 sequences are MDHEN and SYDVKM. The DNA of the CDR3 is TGTGCCAGCGAACCGGGACAGGGGGCTTCACCCCTCCACTTT. Translating it yields CASEPGQGASPLHF.

The rearrangement joins TRBV6-2 or TRBV6-3 to TRBJ2-7; 8 bases line up with TRBD1. This CDR3 region has 14 residues. Germline CDR1 MNHEY, CDR2 SVGEGT. Unmatched junction bases numbered 4, after V lost 4 bases and J lost 2 bases. This CDR3 is CASSSGTGPYEQYF. CDR3 coding DNA: TGTGCCAGCAGTTCCGGGACAGGACCCTACGAGCAGTACTTC.

The chain is built from TRBV2 and TRBJ1-5; tentative D call: TRBD1 (5 bases). Looked up from germline, CDR1 is SNHLY and CDR2 is FYNNEI. The CDR3 is made up of 14 amino acids. V lost 3 bases, J lost 8 bases, and 14 bases lay in between. CDR3: CASSEDGAQEPQHF. For the CDR3, the DNA is TGTGCCAGCAGTGAGGATGGGGCCCAGGAGCCCCAGCATTTT.

CDR3 in amino acids: CAINGAGMNTEAFF. In DNA, the CDR3 is TGTGCCATCAATGGGGCAGGTATGAACACTGAAGCTTTCTTT. The chain joins TRBV10-3 to TRBJ1-1; D possibly corresponds to TRBD1 (5 bases). CDR3 size: 14 residues. Per germline, CDR1 ENHRY and CDR2 SYGVKD. Trimming took 7 bases from V and 0 from J, leaving 12 bases between them.

The rearrangement links TRBV7-9 to TRBJ2-3, with 13 bases aligning to TRBD2. CDR1 and CDR2 (germline): SEHNR, FQNEAQ (reference sequence). The CDR3 is made up of 14 amino acids. J gave up 5 bases and V 4 bases, and 0 bases lay outside the gene matches. The CDR3 here is CASSWTSGGDTQYF. CDR3 nucleotides: TGTGCCAGCAGCTGGACTAGCGGGGGAGATACGCAGTATTTT.

In this sample, this clone turned up a few times. The chain combines TRBV6-1 with TRBJ1-1, with a possible D match to TRBD1 (6 bases). CDR1 is MNHNS, CDR2 SASEGT, per germline. This CDR3 spans 15 amino acids. The V end lost 2 bases, the J end lost 4 bases, and 14 bases lay between the germline ends. For the CDR3, the DNA is TGTGCCAGCAGTGAACATACTACAGGGTCCACTGAAGCTTTCTTT. Translated, it gives CASSEHTTGSTEAFF.

This rearrangement joins TRBV12-5 to TRBJ1-5, with 9 bases fitting TRBD1. Losses at the gene ends were 0 bases for V and 7 bases for J; bases not matched to a gene: 10. Looked up from germline, CDR1 is LGHNT and CDR2 is FRNRAP. The CDR3 spans 17 residues. The CDR3 bases are TGTGCTAGTGGTTTGGTACAATGGACAGGGGAAAGGCAGCCCCAGCATTTT. Protein sequence: CASGLVQWTGERQPQHF.

The V gene is TRBV3-1 (or the pseudogene TRBV3-2), the J gene TRBJ2-7; D is unclear. This CDR3 has 13 amino acids. CDR1 and CDR2 from the germline V gene are LGHDT and YNNKEL (reference sequence). V was cut by 3 bases and J by 2 bases, with 8 bases left in between. The CDR3 DNA sequence: TGTGCCAGCAGCCACCCAGGAACCTACGAGCAGTACTTC. Its translation: CASSHPGTYEQYF.

The chain links TRBV5-4 to TRBJ2-6; possible D gene TRBD1, 7 bases. CDR3 length: 16 residues. Trimming took 4 bases from V and 2 from J, leaving 13 bases between them. CDR1 SGHNT and CDR2 YYREEE come from the germline V gene (reference sequence). The CDR3 bases are TGTGCCAGCAGCCTGGAGGGGGCGGCTGGGGCCAACGTCCTGACTTTC. Translated: CASSLEGAAGANVLTF.

This CDR3 reads CASSRNRGGRTDTQYF. As DNA, the CDR3 is TGTGCCAGCAGTCGAAACAGGGGTGGGCGGACAGATACGCAGTATTTT. The chain links TRBV7-2 to TRBJ2-3; 7 nucleotides line up with TRBD1. The CDR3 extends over 16 amino acids. Germline V gives CDR1 SGHTA, CDR2 FQGNSA. V shed 6 bases and J 3 bases; nucleotides not matched to a gene: 12.

The V call is TRBV5-1, the J call TRBJ2-3; no definite D call. Germline lookup yields CDR1 SGHRS and CDR2 YFSETQ. The CDR3 runs to 16 residues. The V gene lost 4 bases and the J gene lost 1 base, with 16 bases spanning the gap. CDR3 in DNA: TGCGCCAGCAGCCCCGAGGCAGCCCGTGGCACAGATACGCAGTATTTT. The encoded protein is CASSPEAARGTDTQYF. Full variable domain (remainder filled in from reference TRBV5-1 and TRBJ2-3): KAGVTQTPRYLIKTRGQQVTLSCSPISGHRSVSWYQQTPGQGLQFLFEYFSETQRNKGNFPGRFSGRQFSNSRSEMNVSTLELGDSALYLCASSPEAARGTDTQYFGPGTRLTVL.